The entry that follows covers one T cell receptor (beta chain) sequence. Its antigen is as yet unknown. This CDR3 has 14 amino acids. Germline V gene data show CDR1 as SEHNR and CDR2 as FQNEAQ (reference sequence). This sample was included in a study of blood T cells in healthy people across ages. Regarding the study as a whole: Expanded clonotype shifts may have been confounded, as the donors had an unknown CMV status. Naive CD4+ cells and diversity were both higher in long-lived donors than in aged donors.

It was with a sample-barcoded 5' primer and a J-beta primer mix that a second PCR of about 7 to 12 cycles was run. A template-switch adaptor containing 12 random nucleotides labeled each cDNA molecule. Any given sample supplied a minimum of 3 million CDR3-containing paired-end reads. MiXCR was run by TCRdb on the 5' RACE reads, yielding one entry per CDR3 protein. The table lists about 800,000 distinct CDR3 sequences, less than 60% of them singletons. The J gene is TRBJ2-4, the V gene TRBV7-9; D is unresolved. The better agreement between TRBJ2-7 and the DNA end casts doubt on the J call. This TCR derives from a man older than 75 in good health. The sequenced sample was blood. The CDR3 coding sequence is TGTGCCAGCAGCCCTACCGAGATAGCCTACGAGCAGTACTTC. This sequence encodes CASSPTEIAYEQYF.